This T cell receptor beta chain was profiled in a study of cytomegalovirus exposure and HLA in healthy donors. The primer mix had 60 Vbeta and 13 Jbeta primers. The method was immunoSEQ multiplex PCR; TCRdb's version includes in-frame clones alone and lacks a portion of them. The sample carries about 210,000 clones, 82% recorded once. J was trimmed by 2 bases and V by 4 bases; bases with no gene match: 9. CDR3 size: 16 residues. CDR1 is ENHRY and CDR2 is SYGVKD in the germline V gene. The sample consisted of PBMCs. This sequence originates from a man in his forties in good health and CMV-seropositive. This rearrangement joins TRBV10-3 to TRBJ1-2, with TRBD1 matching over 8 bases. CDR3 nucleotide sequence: TGTGCCATCAGTGCGACTGGACAGGGCGAGAACTATGGCTACACCTTC. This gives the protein CAISATGQGENYGYTF.